These 25 T cell receptor beta chains originate from one sample sequenced in a study of vaccination and CD4 T cells after COVID-19. The treatment here: 10-day PBMC culture with coronavirus spike peptide pools or control peptides (ViraFEST assay). These receptors' targets are unknown. Sequencing of DNA taken from cultured CD4+ T cells relied on the Oncomine TCR Beta short-read assay. TCRdb re-called the PCR reads through MiXCR, storing one row per CDR3 protein. The sample shows about 9,600 distinct CDR3 sequences, roughly 26% of them seen only once. The sequenced sample was CD4+ T cells from blood, cultured in vitro, obtained after SARS-CoV-2 vaccination. The source of these receptors is a human donor who had recovered from COVID-19.

Only a few counts were recorded for this clonotype. The chain joins TRBV28 to TRBJ1-2; possible D gene TRBD1, 6 bases. The CDR3 spans 15 residues. Germline V CDR1 and CDR2: MDHEN, SYDVKM. V was clipped by 6 bases and J by 0 bases, with 14 bases between them. CDR3 in DNA: TGTGCCAGCAGGGCTTATACAGGGTCTAACTATGGCTACACCTTC. Translation: CASRAYTGSNYGYTF.

The chain is built from TRBV6-2 or TRBV6-3 and TRBJ2-1; D not resolved. V lost 2 bases and J lost 4, with 3 bases in between. The CDR3 loop spans 12 amino acids. Germline CDR1 MNHEY, CDR2 SVGEGT. The CDR3 region is CASSYVYNEQFF. The CDR3 nucleotides read TGTGCCAGCAGTTACGTTTACAATGAGCAGTTCTTC.

This clonotype was seen only a few times. The rearrangement joins TRBV6-2 or TRBV6-3 to TRBJ1-1, with D unresolved. Looked up from germline, CDR1 is MNHEY and CDR2 is SVGEGT. Trimming took 7 bases from V and 0 from J, leaving 6 bases between them. The CDR3 covers 12 residues. For the CDR3, the DNA is TGTGCCAGCAAAGAGTTGAACACTGAAGCTTTCTTT. This gives the protein CASKELNTEAFF.

The V call is TRBV7-2, the J call TRBJ1-3, with D uncertain. Germline V gene data show CDR1 as SGHTA and CDR2 as FQGNSA. The CDR3 contains 12 residues. V was pared by 4 bases and J by 4 bases, with 5 bases between. The CDR3 loop is CASSSTGNTIYF. DNA of the CDR3: TGTGCCAGCAGCTCCACGGGAAACACCATATATTTT.

This clonotype has only a few counts. The chain has TRBV20-1 and TRBJ2-1; D may match TRBD1 or TRBD2 (5 bases each). CDR3 length: 13 amino acids. V lost 7 bases, J lost 7 bases, and 17 bases lay in between. Germline values: CDR1 DFQATT, CDR2 SNEGSKA (reference sequence). The CDR3 nucleotides read TGCAGTGTCAGGTTTGCCGGGGCGAATGAGCAGTTCTTC. Amino acids: CSVRFAGANEQFF.

The rearrangement links TRBV24-1 to TRBJ2-1; TRBD2 is a possible D gene (6 bases). Trimming left V 6 bases short and J 6 bases short, with 11 bases between. The germline gives CDR1 KGHDR, CDR2 SFDVKD. This CDR3 is 13 amino acids long. CDR3 sequence (DNA): TGTGCCACCAGTATTATCGGGGGCAATGAGCAGTTCTTC. It is translated as CATSIIGGNEQFF.

This clonotype was seen a handful of times. This chain joins TRBV27 and TRBJ1-1; D is possibly TRBD1 (5 bases). Trimming cost V 4 bases and J 4 bases, with 22 bases left between them. There are 17 residues in the CDR3. The germline gives CDR1 MNHEY, CDR2 SMNVEV (reference sequence). This CDR3 is CASSSSTRAGGSTEAFF. The CDR3 DNA reads TGTGCCAGCAGTTCCTCAACAAGGGCGGGGGGAAGCACTGAAGCTTTCTTT.

This clonotype was seen a few times. The rearrangement links TRBV20-1 to TRBJ1-2; 8 nucleotides agree with TRBD1. In germline, CDR1 is DFQATT, CDR2 SNEGSKA (reference sequence). The CDR3 contains 14 residues. J was trimmed by 4 bases and V by 2 bases; bases with no gene match: 6. The CDR3 DNA reads TGCAGTGCTAGAAGACAGGGGAGTCTCTATGGCTACACCTTC. This gives the protein CSARRQGSLYGYTF.

This clonotype has only a few counts. The V call is TRBV29-1, the J call TRBJ2-3; D perhaps matches TRBD1 (6 bases). Germline loops: CDR1 SQVTM, CDR2 ANQGSEA. Trimming removed 5 bases at V and 2 bases at J, with 14 bases between. This CDR3 is built from 14 residues. The CDR3 coding sequence is TGCAGCGTTCATACAGGGATGTTCACAGATACGCAGTATTTT. This translates into CSVHTGMFTDTQYF.

This clonotype has a handful of counts. The chain links TRBV6-2 or TRBV6-3 to TRBJ1-1; a possible D gene is TRBD1 (5 bases). V was cut by 6 bases and J by 0 bases, with 14 bases left in between. CDR3 length: 15 residues. Germline V gives CDR1 MNHEY, CDR2 SVGEGT. The CDR3 spells CASRISGGMNTEAFF. In DNA form, the CDR3 reads TGTGCCAGCAGGATTTCCGGGGGGATGAACACTGAAGCTTTCTTT.

This clonotype was counted only a few times. The rearrangement links TRBV15 to TRBJ2-3; a possible D gene is TRBD1 (6 bases). The ends were cut back, 1 base at V and 1 base at J, with 6 bases in the middle. The CDR3 extends over 14 amino acids. Germline V gives CDR1 LNHNV, CDR2 YYDKDF (reference sequence). This CDR3 reads CATSRGTGTDTQYF. The CDR3 coding sequence is TGTGCCACCAGCAGAGGGACAGGCACAGATACGCAGTATTTT.

The rearrangement joins TRBV6-1 to TRBJ1-3; D gene uncertain. Germline V lookup: CDR1 MNHNS, CDR2 SASEGT. Trimming stripped 6 bases from V and 2 bases from J, with 14 bases between. CDR3 length: 15 amino acids. The CDR3 DNA reads TGTGCCAGCAGCCCATACCCCCGTGCTGGAAACACCATATATTTT. Protein sequence: CASSPYPRAGNTIYF.

Here the CDR3 reads CSGSSTKHEQYF. CDR3 nucleotides: TGCAGTGGAAGCTCGACCAAGCACGAGCAGTACTTC. The chain joins TRBV20-1 to TRBJ2-7; D ambiguous. The ends were cut back, 7 bases at V and 5 bases at J, with 15 bases in the middle. This CDR3 region has 12 residues. CDR1 is DFQATT and CDR2 is SNEGSKA in the germline V gene (reference sequence).

The gene calls are TRBV4-1 and TRBJ1-2; 8 nucleotides match TRBD1. Germline V lookup: CDR1 MGHRA, CDR2 YSYEKL. Trimming took 1 base from V and 4 from J; bases not matched to a gene: 8. The CDR3 contains 16 residues. CDR3 sequence (DNA): TGCGCCAGCAGCCAAGGGCTTGGACAGGGCTTCTATGGCTACACCTTC. It is translated as CASSQGLGQGFYGYTF.

This rearrangement joins TRBV6-1 to TRBJ1-2; 7 nucleotides match TRBD1. With V trimmed by 9 bases and J by 1 base, 8 bases remained unmatched. The CDR3 contains 14 residues. Germline V gene data show CDR1 as MNHNS and CDR2 as SASEGT. In DNA, the CDR3 is TGTGCCAGTTTCCCAGGGGGGGGTAACTATGGCTACACCTTC. This encodes CASFPGGGNYGYTF.

This clonotype has only one observation. This chain links TRBV9 with TRBJ2-1; D is undetermined. Trimming pared 3 bases from V and 7 bases from J, leaving 23 bases between. This CDR3 has 17 residues. The germline V gene has CDR1 SGDLS and CDR2 YYNGEE. CDR3 sequence reads: CASSAEWVRPSGNEQFF. CDR3 DNA sequence: TGTGCCAGCAGCGCCGAGTGGGTGCGGCCCTCCGGGAATGAGCAGTTCTTC.

The V call is TRBV6-1, the J call TRBJ2-1; TRBD2 matches at 13 bases. Germline V gene sequence: CDR1 MNHNS, CDR2 SASEGT. V dropped 2 bases and J dropped 8; count of bases not matched to a gene: 9. The CDR3 is 17 residues long. The DNA of the CDR3 is TGTGCCAGCAGTGAATACAGGGGACTAGCGGGGAGGGATGAGCAGTTCTTC. This encodes CASSEYRGLAGRDEQFF.

This clonotype was seen a few times. The chain carries TRBV20-1 and TRBJ2-3, with 13 bases lining up with TRBD2. The J segment lost 7 bases and the V segment lost 2 bases, leaving 3 bases of the junction unmatched. CDR1 is DFQATT, CDR2 SNEGSKA, per germline (reference sequence). The CDR3 has 14 amino acids. The chain's CDR3 is CSARTSGRGYTQYF. The CDR3 DNA sequence: TGCAGTGCTAGAACTAGCGGGAGGGGATATACGCAGTATTTT.

A note on this clonotype: It is likely a read error, because the conserved phenylalanine at the end of the CDR3 is missing. The chain joins TRBV23-1 to TRBJ2-3; TRBD2 aligns across 7 bases. TRBV23-1 is an open reading frame, and its role is uncertain. CDR3 length: 14 residues. The J segment lost 8 bases and the V segment lost 6 bases, leaving 11 bases of the junction unmatched. The CDR3 is CASRTPGLPSTQYS. CDR3 sequence (DNA): TGCGCCAGCAGAACACCGGGACTACCAAGTACGCAGTATTCT.

The V gene is TRBV20-1, the J gene TRBJ1-2; D remains ambiguous. Germline V gene sequence: CDR1 DFQATT, CDR2 SNEGSKA (reference sequence). The CDR3 is 11 amino acids. With 3 bases removed from V and 3 bases from J, the gap between germline ends came to 5 bases. CDR3 loop: CSARVDYGYTF. As DNA, the CDR3 is TGCAGTGCTAGGGTTGACTATGGCTACACCTTC.

This clonotype was counted between two and nine times. The gene calls are TRBV19 and TRBJ2-5, with TRBD1 as a possible D gene (5 bases). This CDR3 spans 15 amino acids. Germline V gene data show CDR1 as LNHDA and CDR2 as SQIVND (reference sequence). The V gene lost 6 bases and the J gene lost 1 base, with 15 bases spanning the gap. CDR3 DNA sequence: TGTGCCAGTAGATCGGGCAGGGCGGCCCAAGAGACCCAGTACTTC. Translated: CASRSGRAAQETQYF.

V gene TRBV7-8 combines with J gene TRBJ2-5; tentatively, D is TRBD1 (5 bases). CDR3 size: 16 residues. The germline V gene has CDR1 SGHVS and CDR2 FQNEAQ. V was shortened by 1 base and J by 2 bases, with 14 bases between the two germline ends. CDR3 in DNA: TGTGCCAGCAGCTTAGTGGCAGGGAAAGGACAAGAGACCCAGTACTTC. Protein: CASSLVAGKGQETQYF.

V gene TRBV7-2 combines with J gene TRBJ2-5; D possibly uses TRBD1 or TRBD2 (6 bases each). Trimming took off 5 bases at V and 5 bases at J, with 15 bases between the two ends. Germline V gene data show CDR1 as SGHTA and CDR2 as FQGNSA. The CDR3 consists of 14 residues. CDR3 loop: CASSPSGGGETQYF. The CDR3, as DNA: TGTGCCAGCAGCCCGAGCGGAGGGGGGGAGACCCAGTACTTC.

The chain carries TRBV19 and TRBJ1-5; D remains unclear. Trimming cost V 3 bases and J 7 bases, with 13 bases left between them. Germline V gene sequence: CDR1 LNHDA, CDR2 SQIVND (reference sequence). CDR3 length: 14 residues. CDR3: CASSIDRNSQPQHF. CDR3 coding DNA: TGTGCCAGTAGTATCGATAGAAACAGCCAGCCCCAGCATTTT.

This clonotype was seen a handful of times. The chain links TRBV6-2 or TRBV6-3 to TRBJ2-3, with 7 bases that match TRBD2. The germline V gene has CDR1 MNHEY and CDR2 SVGEGT. The V segment lost 9 bases and the J segment 0 bases; nucleotides outside the gene matches: 0. The CDR3 contains 12 residues. In DNA, the CDR3 is TGTGCCAGTAGCGGGAGCACAGATACGCAGTATTTT. Translating it yields CASSGSTDTQYF.